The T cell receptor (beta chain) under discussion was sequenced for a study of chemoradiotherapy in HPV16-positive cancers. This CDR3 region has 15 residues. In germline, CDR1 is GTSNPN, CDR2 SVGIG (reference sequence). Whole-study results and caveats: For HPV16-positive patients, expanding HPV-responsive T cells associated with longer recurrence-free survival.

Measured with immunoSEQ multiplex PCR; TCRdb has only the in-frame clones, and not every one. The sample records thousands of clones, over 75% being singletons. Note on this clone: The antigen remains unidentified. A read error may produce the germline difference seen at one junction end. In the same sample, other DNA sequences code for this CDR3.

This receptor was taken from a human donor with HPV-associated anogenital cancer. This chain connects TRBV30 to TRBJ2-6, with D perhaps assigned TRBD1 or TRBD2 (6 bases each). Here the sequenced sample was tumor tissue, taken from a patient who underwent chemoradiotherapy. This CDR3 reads CAWSVGGSGANVLTF. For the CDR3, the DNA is TGTGCCTGGAGTGTGGGGGGCTCTGGGGCCAACGTTCTGACTTTC.